The 9 T cell receptor beta chains listed next were all sequenced from one sample in a study of cytomegalovirus exposure and HLA in healthy donors. PCR involved 60 Vbeta and 13 Jbeta primers. Some clones are missing from TCRdb's copy, which holds only in-frame ones; the method was immunoSEQ multiplex PCR. The data show around 98,000 clones, with just under 80% seen just once and under 4% held by the top ten. Sequenced sample: PBMCs. The receptor set was obtained from a middle-aged woman in good health and CMV-seronegative.

V and J are TRBV18 and TRBJ1-4; TRBD1 aligns across 9 bases. The CDR3 loop spans 15 amino acids. J gave up 5 bases and V 3 bases, and 4 bases lay outside the gene matches. The V gene's germline CDR1 is KGHSH and CDR2 LQKENI. CDR3: CASSPFGQGNEKLFF. CDR3 DNA sequence: TGTGCCAGCTCACCCTTCGGACAGGGGAATGAAAAACTGTTTTTT.

J is TRBJ1-6 and V is TRBV2; 7 bases line up with TRBD1. The germline gives CDR1 SNHLY, CDR2 FYNNEI. With 7 bases clipped from V and 7 bases from J, the junction kept 4 bases outside the gene matches. The CDR3 extends over 13 amino acids. The CDR3 bases are TGTGCCAGCAAGGGGGCCGAAAATTCACCCCTCCACTTT. It yields the protein CASKGAENSPLHF.

The chain employs TRBV4-3 and TRBJ2-2; D perhaps matches TRBD1 (6 bases). CDR1 and CDR2 (germline): LGHNA, YSLEER. The CDR3 is made up of 16 amino acids. Trimming cost V 4 bases and J 6 bases, with 18 bases left between them. The CDR3 is CASSRPTGSSAGELFF. The DNA of the CDR3 is TGCGCCAGCAGCCGCCCCACAGGGTCTTCGGCCGGGGAGCTGTTTTTT.

V is TRBV5-1 and J is TRBJ2-5; 9 bases map to TRBD1. The length of the CDR3 is 13 residues. Germline V gene data show CDR1 as SGHRS and CDR2 as YFSETQ. With V trimmed by 7 bases and J by 7 bases, 8 bases remained unmatched. CDR3 residues: CASRRTGAGTQYF. CDR3 in DNA: TGCGCCAGCCGCAGGACAGGGGCGGGGACCCAGTACTTC.

This chain connects TRBV7-9 to TRBJ1-1; D gene unclear. Germline V lookup: CDR1 SEHNR, CDR2 FQNEAQ (reference sequence). The CDR3 runs to 14 residues. Trimming left V 5 bases short and J 3 bases short, with 13 bases between. CDR3 region: CASSRRLGDTEAFF. CDR3 sequence (DNA): TGTGCCAGCAGCCGGAGGCTCGGGGACACTGAAGCTTTCTTT. Based on the CDR3 plus reference TRBV7-9 and TRBJ1-1, the full variable domain is DTGVSQNPRHKITKRGQNVTFRCDPISEHNRLYWYRQTLGQGPEFLTYFQNEAQLEKSRLLSDRFSAERPKGSFSTLEIQRTEQGDSAMYLCASSRRLGDTEAFFGQGTRLTVV.

J is TRBJ2-3 and V is TRBV6-6, with a tentative D call TRBD1 (6 bases). Trimming took off 6 bases at V and 4 bases at J, with 8 bases between the two ends. Germline V gene data show CDR1 as MNHNY and CDR2 as SVGAGI (reference sequence). CDR3 length: 12 amino acids. The CDR3 loop reads CASSRTADTQYF. CDR3 DNA sequence: TGTGCCAGCAGCAGGACAGCAGATACGCAGTATTTT.

V is TRBV4-2 and J is TRBJ2-7, with TRBD1 matching 8 bases. The germline CDR1 and CDR2 sequences are LGHNA and YNFKEQ. The CDR3 is made up of 16 amino acids. J gave up 5 bases and V 1 base, and 10 bases lay outside the gene matches. The CDR3 bases are TGTGCCAGCAGCCAAGGATCGAACAGGGGGTCCGACGAGCAGTACTTC. As protein: CASSQGSNRGSDEQYF.

The gene calls are TRBV5-6 and TRBJ2-7, with D maybe TRBD1 (5 bases). This CDR3 has 14 residues. With 0 bases removed from V and 3 bases from J, the gap between germline ends came to 10 bases. Germline V gene sequence: CDR1 SGHDT, CDR2 YYEEEE. CDR3 amino acids: CASSLVTGDYEQYF. Here the CDR3 DNA reads TGTGCCAGCAGCTTGGTTACAGGTGACTACGAGCAGTACTTC.

The CDR3 DNA reads as TGTGCCAGCAGCTCGACCGGGACAGGGATGTCTGAAGCTTTCTTT. Translating it yields CASSSTGTGMSEAFF. J is TRBJ1-1 and V is TRBV5-8; TRBD1 matches at 9 bases. This CDR3 has 15 residues. The V gene's germline CDR1 is SGHTS and CDR2 YDEGEE. J was trimmed by 6 bases and V by 3 bases; bases with no gene match: 9.